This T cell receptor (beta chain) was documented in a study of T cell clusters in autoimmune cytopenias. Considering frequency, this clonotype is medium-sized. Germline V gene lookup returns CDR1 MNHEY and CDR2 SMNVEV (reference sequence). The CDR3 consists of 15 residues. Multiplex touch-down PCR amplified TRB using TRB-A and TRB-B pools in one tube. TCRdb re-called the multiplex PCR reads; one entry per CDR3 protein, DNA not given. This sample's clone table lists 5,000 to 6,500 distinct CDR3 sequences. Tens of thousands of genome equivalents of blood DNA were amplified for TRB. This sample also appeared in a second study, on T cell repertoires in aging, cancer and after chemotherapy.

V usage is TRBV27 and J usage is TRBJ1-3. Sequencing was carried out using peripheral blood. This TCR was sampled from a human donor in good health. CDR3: CASSLSLGNGNTIYF.